The rows below give T cell receptor beta chains drawn from one sample of a study of vaccination and CD4 T cells after COVID-19. A single record per CDR3 protein comes from TCRdb applying MiXCR to the PCR reads. The data hold about 18,000 distinct CDR3 sequences, with 55% to 65% observed a single time. Sample: CD4+ T cells from blood, taken before SARS-CoV-2 vaccination. All receptors derive from a human donor who had recovered from COVID-19. Each CDR3 is given with its conserved first and last residue. The D gene is left open where the match is weak. The size entry is marked missing in some rows and otherwise reads once, few, many or a size class.

clone_size: -
d_call: -
j_call: TRBJ1-6
v_call: TRBV6-5
cdr3_aa: CASSYRGAGSPLHF
cdr3_nt: TGTGCCAGCAGTTATCGGGGTGCGGGGTCACCCCTCCACTTT

clone_size: -
d_call: -
j_call: TRBJ1-3
v_call: TRBV7-8
cdr3_aa: CASSLEGGYGNTIYF
cdr3_nt: TGTGCCAGCAGCTTAGAGGGGGGCTATGGAAACACCATATATTTT

clone_size: -
d_call: -
j_call: TRBJ2-3
v_call: TRBV20-1
cdr3_aa: CSARDFRERADTQYF
cdr3_nt: TGCAGTGCTAGAGATTTTCGGGAGAGGGCAGATACGCAGTATTTT

clone_size: -
d_call: -
j_call: TRBJ2-5
v_call: TRBV27
cdr3_aa: CASSARRVRATRHQETQYF
cdr3_nt: TGTGCCAGCAGTGCCCGACGGGTTCGGGCTACCAGGCACCAAGAGACCCAGTACTTC

clone_size: -
d_call: -
j_call: TRBJ2-5
v_call: TRBV7-2
cdr3_aa: CASQRTEAQETQYF
cdr3_nt: TGTGCCAGCCAACGAACAGAGGCCCAAGAGACCCAGTACTTC

clone_size: few
d_call: -
j_call: TRBJ1-5
v_call: TRBV19
cdr3_aa: CASTLADSRYQPQHF
cdr3_nt: TGTGCCAGTACTCTAGCCGACAGCCGATATCAGCCCCAGCATTTT

clone_size: few
d_call: -
j_call: TRBJ2-3
v_call: TRBV7-9
cdr3_aa: CASSSPRDIASTDTQYF
cdr3_nt: TGTGCCAGCAGCTCCCCCAGGGACATCGCTAGCACAGATACGCAGTATTTT

clone_size: -
d_call: TRBD2
j_call: TRBJ2-7
v_call: TRBV7-9
cdr3_aa: CASRNLRPGLADYEQYF
cdr3_nt: TGTGCCAGCAGAAACCTACGGCCGGGACTAGCGGATTACGAGCAGTACTTC

clone_size: -
d_call: -
j_call: TRBJ2-2
v_call: TRBV10-2
cdr3_aa: CASSERATGELFF
cdr3_nt: TGCGCCAGCAGTGAAAGGGCCACCGGGGAGCTGTTTTTT

clone_size: -
d_call: -
j_call: TRBJ2-7
v_call: TRBV20-1
cdr3_aa: CSGEDPRSATYEQYF
cdr3_nt: TGCAGTGGTGAGGACCCCCGGTCCGCTACCTACGAGCAGTACTTC

clone_size: -
d_call: -
j_call: TRBJ1-1
v_call: TRBV27
cdr3_aa: CASMRGSEAFF
cdr3_nt: TGTGCCAGCATGCGAGGCTCTGAAGCTTTCTTT

clone_size: -
d_call: TRBD1
j_call: TRBJ1-1
v_call: TRBV19
cdr3_aa: CASSPWTGRRTEAFF
cdr3_nt: TGTGCCAGTAGTCCCTGGACAGGACGGCGCACTGAAGCTTTCTTT

clone_size: -
d_call: -
j_call: TRBJ1-1
v_call: TRBV7-8
cdr3_aa: CASSPSGTTNTEAFF
cdr3_nt: TGTGCCAGCAGCCCAAGTGGGACGACGAACACTGAAGCTTTCTTT

clone_size: -
d_call: -
j_call: TRBJ1-5
v_call: TRBV30
cdr3_aa: CAWSAGRHSNQPQHF
cdr3_nt: TGTGCCTGGAGTGCAGGGAGACATAGCAATCAGCCCCAGCATTTT

clone_size: once
d_call: TRBD1
j_call: TRBJ2-3
v_call: TRBV20-1
cdr3_aa: CSARAPTGSTDTQYF
cdr3_nt: TGCAGTGCTAGAGCCCCGACAGGGAGCACAGATACGCAGTATTTT

clone_size: -
d_call: -
j_call: TRBJ1-2
v_call: TRBV5-4
cdr3_aa: CASSFRQTNYGYTF
cdr3_nt: TGTGCCAGCAGCTTTCGACAGACTAACTATGGCTACACCTTC

clone_size: -
d_call: -
j_call: TRBJ1-1
v_call: TRBV29-1
cdr3_aa: CSIQQGGTEAFF
cdr3_nt: TGCAGCATTCAACAGGGAGGGACTGAAGCTTTCTTT

clone_size: -
d_call: TRBD1
j_call: TRBJ2-7
v_call: TRBV18
cdr3_aa: CASSPRTGNYEQYF
cdr3_nt: TGTGCCAGCTCACCACGGACAGGGAACTACGAGCAGTACTTC

clone_size: -
d_call: -
j_call: TRBJ2-4
v_call: TRBV15
cdr3_aa: CATSRDKGIQYF
cdr3_nt: TGTGCCACCAGCAGAGATAAGGGCATTCAGTACTTC

clone_size: -
d_call: -
j_call: TRBJ2-7
v_call: TRBV20-1
cdr3_aa: CSAPTRSTYEQYF
cdr3_nt: TGCAGTGCTCCTACGAGAAGCACCTACGAGCAGTACTTC

clone_size: few
d_call: -
j_call: TRBJ1-1
v_call: TRBV7-6
cdr3_aa: CASKLELNTEAFF
cdr3_nt: TGTGCCAGCAAGCTAGAACTGAACACTGAAGCTTTCTTT

clone_size: few
d_call: TRBD1
j_call: TRBJ1-5
v_call: TRBV6-1
cdr3_aa: CASSERIQGVGNQPQHF
cdr3_nt: TGTGCCAGCAGTGAAAGGATCCAGGGGGTGGGTAATCAGCCCCAGCATTTT

clone_size: -
d_call: -
j_call: TRBJ1-5
v_call: TRBV12-3/TRBV12-4
cdr3_aa: CASTEGRISNQPQHF
cdr3_nt: TGTGCCAGCACCGAGGGCAGGATTAGCAATCAGCCCCAGCATTTT

clone_size: few
d_call: -
j_call: TRBJ2-3
v_call: TRBV15
cdr3_aa: CATSRDYADTQYF
cdr3_nt: TGTGCCACCAGCAGAGATTACGCAGATACGCAGTATTTT

clone_size: -
d_call: -
j_call: TRBJ2-6
v_call: TRBV2
cdr3_aa: CASRIEVTGANVLTF
cdr3_nt: TGTGCCAGCAGAATTGAAGTTACCGGGGCCAACGTCCTGACTTTC

clone_size: few
d_call: -
j_call: TRBJ2-7
v_call: TRBV6-1
cdr3_aa: CASSETPWQGIYEQYF
cdr3_nt: TGTGCCAGCAGTGAAACCCCGTGGCAGGGAATCTACGAGCAGTACTTC

clone_size: few
d_call: -
j_call: TRBJ2-1
v_call: TRBV6-1
cdr3_aa: CASSPGTTGEQFF
cdr3_nt: TGTGCCAGCAGCCCCGGTACTACGGGTGAGCAGTTCTTC

clone_size: -
d_call: TRBD2
j_call: TRBJ2-3
v_call: TRBV20-1
cdr3_aa: CSAPGLAGRTDTQYF
cdr3_nt: TGCAGTGCTCCCGGACTAGCGGGACGCACAGATACGCAGTATTTT

clone_size: -
d_call: TRBD1
j_call: TRBJ1-2
v_call: TRBV19
cdr3_aa: CASSSDGTGLLYGYTF
cdr3_nt: TGTGCCAGTAGTTCAGATGGGACAGGACTCCTCTATGGCTACACCTTC

clone_size: -
d_call: -
j_call: TRBJ2-7
v_call: TRBV6-1
cdr3_aa: CASSGTTVPEQYF
cdr3_nt: TGTGCCAGCAGTGGCACGACAGTTCCCGAGCAGTACTTC